The 8 T cell receptor beta chains below come from one sample, sequenced in a study of early T cells in non-severe SARS-CoV-2 infection. TCRdb fed the 5' RACE reads into MiXCR, producing one record per CDR3 protein. The sample records around 72,000 distinct CDR3 sequences, around 10% being singletons. Material: whole blood, obtained at baseline. The receptors come from an adult who was a healthcare worker with PCR-confirmed SARS-CoV-2 infection or an uninfected control (not recorded which).

This clonotype has a count of ten or more. The chain combines TRBV7-9 with TRBJ1-1, with D unclear. Germline loops: CDR1 SEHNR, CDR2 FQNEAQ (reference sequence). V was shortened by 7 bases and J by 1 base, with 13 bases between the two germline ends. There are 14 residues in the CDR3. The CDR3 nucleotides read TGTGCCAGCAACTCCCCCACAAGGAACACTGAAGCTTTCTTT. Translated, it gives CASNSPTRNTEAFF.

This clonotype was seen a handful of times. V gene TRBV19 combines with J gene TRBJ2-7, with D maybe TRBD2 (6 bases). Trimming cost V 6 bases and J 2 bases, with 14 bases left between them. CDR1 is LNHDA, CDR2 SQIVND, per germline (reference sequence). CDR3 length: 14 residues. This CDR3 reads CASREAGGTYEQYF. In DNA form, the CDR3 reads TGTGCCAGTAGGGAAGCGGGTGGCACCTACGAGCAGTACTTC.

This clonotype was observed at least ten times. The chain employs TRBV14 and TRBJ2-2; the D gene is possibly TRBD2 (5 bases). The CDR3 runs 16 residues. Trimming left V 0 bases short and J 5 bases short, with 13 bases between. Germline V gives CDR1 SGHDN, CDR2 FVKESK. This CDR3 reads CASSQDLAQRTGELFF. The CDR3 DNA is TGTGCCAGCAGCCAAGATCTGGCCCAGCGGACCGGGGAGCTGTTTTTT.

With respect to this clonotype: Its ends do not fully match the called genes, so a read error is possible. The genes are TRBV4-1 and TRBJ1-4; 9 bases map to TRBD1. CDR1 and CDR2 (germline): MGHRA, YSYEKL. The CDR3 has 18 amino acids. The CDR3 protein is CASRQDGSGTGINEKLFF. The CDR3 DNA reads TGTGCCAGCAGACAAGACGGCTCCGGGACAGGGATAAATGAAAAACTGTTTTTT.

This clonotype was seen a handful of times. The chain recombines TRBV3-1 with TRBJ2-2; perhaps TRBD2 as D (6 bases). This CDR3 comprises 14 residues. The germline gives CDR1 LGHDT, CDR2 YNNKEL (reference sequence). Trimming took 5 bases from V and 5 from J, leaving 12 bases between them. The CDR3 sequence is CASSSRDLTGELFF. In DNA form, the CDR3 reads TGTGCCAGCAGCTCCCGGGACTTAACCGGGGAGCTGTTTTTT.

In its sample, this clonotype was seen many times. This chain joins TRBV15 and TRBJ2-3; D gene uncertain. CDR3 size: 14 residues. The V gene lost 0 bases and the J gene lost 2 bases, with 6 bases spanning the gap. Germline CDR1 reads LNHNV; CDR2 reads YYDKDF (reference sequence). The CDR3 loop is CATSRDRVTDTQYF. The CDR3 region has the DNA TGTGCCACCAGCAGAGATAGGGTCACAGATACGCAGTATTTT.

The chain uses TRBV20-1 and TRBJ2-1; TRBD2 matches at 16 bases. Germline V gene data show CDR1 as DFQATT and CDR2 as SNEGSKA (reference sequence). The V segment lost 4 bases and the J segment 5 bases; nucleotides outside the gene matches: 11. The CDR3 has 18 amino acids. CDR3 DNA: TGCAGTGCTACCCCCGGGACTAGCGGGGGGGCAACACACAATGAGCAGTTCTTC. This gives the protein CSATPGTSGGATHNEQFF.

The table lists this clonotype with many counts. The chain uses TRBV5-4 and TRBJ2-2, with a possible D match to TRBD2 (5 bases). The germline gives CDR1 SGHNT, CDR2 YYREEE (reference sequence). The CDR3 has 15 residues. Between the trimmed V and J ends, which lost 2 bases and 1 base, there was a span of 9 bases. The CDR3 nucleotides are TGTGCCAGCAGCTTAGACGGGATGAACACCGGGGAGCTGTTTTTT. The encoded protein is CASSLDGMNTGELFF.